This passage covers 7 T cell receptor beta chains from one sample sequenced in a study of T cell repertoires in cytomegalovirus infection. Via MiXCR, TCRdb re-called the reads, giving one row per CDR3 protein. The sample holds approximately 250,000 distinct CDR3 sequences, 9.1% seen once. The sequenced sample was PBMCs. These receptors were obtained from a human donor in good health (CMV status not recorded). Some clones in this sample may be carry-over from other donors' samples.

The sample holds many counts of this clonotype. This chain joins TRBV12-3 or TRBV12-4 and TRBJ1-5, with D possibly matching TRBD1 (6 bases). The CDR3 totals 20 residues. Trimming removed 5 bases from V and 0 bases from J, with 26 bases in between. As DNA, the CDR3 is TGTGCCAGCAGTCCAGGAGGTGGGTTGGGCGGGACATATAGCAATCAGCCCCAGCATTTT. Protein: CASSPGGGLGGTYSNQPQHF.

This clonotype was detected a few times. This rearrangement joins TRBV11-2 to TRBJ1-6; 7 bases fit TRBD1. The germline CDR1 and CDR2 sequences are SGHAT and FQNNGV. J was trimmed by 8 bases and V by 6 bases; bases with no gene match: 4. This CDR3 has 13 amino acids. The chain's CDR3 is CASSDDRDSPLHF. The CDR3 region has the DNA TGTGCCAGCAGTGACGACAGGGATTCACCCCTCCACTTT.

This clonotype was counted many times. The genes are TRBV20-1 and TRBJ2-1; 12 bases fit TRBD2. CDR1 and CDR2 (germline): DFQATT, SNEGSKA (reference sequence). This CDR3 is built from 14 residues. Unmatched junction bases numbered 6, after V lost 6 bases and J lost 6 bases. CDR3 sequence: CSAKTSGRGNEQFF. In nucleotides, the CDR3 is TGCAGTGCCAAGACTAGCGGGAGAGGCAATGAGCAGTTCTTC.

Details on this clonotype: Possible read error: a much larger clone is one base away. This CDR3 fails to terminate in the conserved phenylalanine or tryptophan, so it likely reflects a read error. This sequence joins TRBV11-2 and TRBJ2-7; 11 bases align to TRBD2. With 1 base clipped from V and 6 bases from J, the junction kept 2 bases outside the gene matches. The CDR3 sequence is 14 residues long. Germline CDR1 and CDR2: SGHAT and FQNNGV. The CDR3 is CASSLGGLAGEQYY. The CDR3 nucleotides read TGTGCCAGCAGCTTAGGAGGACTAGCGGGCGAGCAGTACTAC.

Only a few counts were recorded for this clonotype. The gene calls are TRBV19 and TRBJ1-1, with TRBD1 identical over 8 bases. The J segment lost 7 bases and the V segment lost 5 bases, leaving 3 bases of the junction unmatched. CDR1 LNHDA and CDR2 SQIVND come from the germline V gene (reference sequence). The CDR3 runs to 12 residues. CDR3 protein: CASSETGGEAFF. The CDR3 region has the DNA TGTGCCAGTAGTGAAACAGGGGGTGAAGCTTTCTTT. Full variable domain (remainder filled in from reference TRBV19 and TRBJ1-1): DGGITQSPKYLFRKEGQNVTLSCEQNLNHDAMYWYRQDPGQGLRLIYYSQIVNDFQKGDIAEGYSVSREKKESFPLTVTSAQKNPTAFYLCASSETGGEAFFGQGTRLTVV.

This clonotype came up many times. The V and J genes are TRBV6-2 or TRBV6-3 and TRBJ2-7; D gene ambiguous. The CDR3 is 16 residues long. Germline V CDR1 and CDR2: MNHEY, SVGEGT. Trimming cost V 0 bases and J 6 bases, with 18 bases left between them. In DNA form, the CDR3 reads TGTGCCAGCAGTTACTCGAACGCTCTGCTTCGTGGCGAGCAGTACTTC. Protein sequence: CASSYSNALLRGEQYF.

This clonotype was counted at least ten times. An end of the junction differs from the germline gene, which may be a read error. The gene calls are TRBV18 and TRBJ2-5, with a possible D match to TRBD1 (6 bases). Germline assignment: CDR1 KGHSH and CDR2 LQKENI. CDR3 length equals 13 residues. DNA for the CDR3: TGTGCCAGCTCACAGGGGGACCAAAAGACCCAGTACTTC. Encoded protein: CASSQGDQKTQYF.